Shown below are 12 T cell receptor beta chains from a single sample sequenced in a study of identical twins. TCRdb processed the 5' RACE reads anew with MiXCR; each CDR3 protein has one entry. The sample contains approximately 350,000 distinct CDR3 sequences, 10% to 15% of which appear only once. These data are also associated with another study on yellow fever vaccine responses in identical twins.

Sequencing was performed on CD8+ T cells sorted from blood. All receptors derive from a young woman in good health.

This rearrangement joins TRBV12-3 or TRBV12-4 to TRBJ2-4, with a weak D call TRBD1 (5 bases). The CDR3 spans 13 residues. The germline V and J ends were trimmed by 6 bases and 1 base, with 7 bases remaining between them. The CDR3, as DNA: TGTGCCAGCAGGCAGGGTGCCAAAAACATTCAGTACTTC. Its translation: CASRQGAKNIQYF.

The gene calls are TRBV2 and TRBJ2-2; D might be TRBD1 (8 bases). The CDR3 has 15 residues. In germline, CDR1 is SNHLY, CDR2 FYNNEI. Trimming pared 7 bases from V and 3 bases from J, leaving 15 bases between. CDR3 DNA sequence: TGTGCCAGCACCGACAGGGGAGGGTACACCGGGGAGCTGTTTTTT. Residues: CASTDRGGYTGELFF.

This clonotype was picked up a small number of times. V is TRBV25-1 and J is TRBJ2-7, with TRBD1 as a possible D gene (6 bases). This CDR3 contains 13 residues. Trimming removed 3 bases from V and 6 bases from J, with 12 bases in between. The germline gives CDR1 MGHDK, CDR2 SYGVNS. The CDR3 nucleotides read TGTGCCAGCAGTGAGCCAACAGGGATCGAGCAGTACTTC. It specifies CASSEPTGIEQYF.

This clonotype was observed a handful of times. The rearrangement joins TRBV4-1 to TRBJ2-4; 7 positions match TRBD1. Germline V gives CDR1 MGHRA, CDR2 YSYEKL. CDR3 size: 17 residues. Unmatched junction bases numbered 6, after V lost 1 base and J lost 0 bases. The CDR3 is CASSQVVRGLAKNIQYF. CDR3 bases: TGCGCCAGCAGCCAAGTGGTTAGGGGGCTAGCCAAAAACATTCAGTACTTC.

This clonotype turned up a few times. CDR3 protein: CASSFSVGYEQYF. The CDR3 bases are TGTGCCAGCAGTTTTTCGGTTGGGTACGAGCAGTACTTC. The genes are TRBV27 and TRBJ2-7; D remains ambiguous. The CDR3 extends over 13 amino acids. The germline V gene has CDR1 MNHEY and CDR2 SMNVEV (reference sequence). Trimming removed 3 bases at V and 4 bases at J, with 10 bases between.

CDR3 nucleotide sequence: TGTGCCAGCAGTCGAACAGGGACACCGGGGGAGCTGTTTTTT. It encodes CASSRTGTPGELFF. The chain uses TRBV6-2 or TRBV6-3 and TRBJ2-2; weak D call: TRBD1 (6 bases). Germline CDR1 MNHEY, CDR2 SVGEGT. The CDR3 has 14 amino acids. With 5 bases removed from V and 8 bases from J, the gap between germline ends came to 15 bases.

The chain has TRBV24-1 and TRBJ2-7, with D perhaps TRBD1 (5 bases). The CDR3 sequence is 13 residues long. V was trimmed by 4 bases and J by 5 bases, leaving 11 bases between them. The germline V gene encodes CDR1 KGHDR and CDR2 SFDVKD. This chain's CDR3 is CATSDRVSDEQYF. CDR3 sequence (DNA): TGTGCCACCAGTGACAGGGTAAGCGACGAGCAGTACTTC.

This clonotype was seen more than once but under ten times. The chain carries TRBV20-1 and TRBJ2-3; no reliable D call. The germline V gene encodes CDR1 DFQATT and CDR2 SNEGSKA (reference sequence). The V gene lost 3 bases and the J gene lost 0 bases, with 7 bases spanning the gap. This CDR3 spans 13 amino acids. The CDR3 sequence is CSASPGSTDTQYF. The CDR3 nucleotides read TGCAGTGCTAGTCCCGGGAGCACAGATACGCAGTATTTT.

The chain joins TRBV2 to TRBJ2-7; tentative D call: TRBD1 (6 bases). V lost 5 bases to trimming and J lost 5 bases, with 22 bases between them. The V gene's germline CDR1 is SNHLY and CDR2 FYNNEI. The CDR3 is made up of 16 amino acids. Written as DNA, the CDR3 is TGTGCCAGCAGTAAACCGACGGTGGCAGGGGATGACGAGCAGTACGTC. Translation gives CASSKPTVAGDDEQYV.

This clonotype was observed a few times. The rearrangement links TRBV6-2 or TRBV6-3 to TRBJ2-6; a possible D gene is TRBD1 (6 bases). The CDR3 is made up of 18 amino acids. V was pared by 5 bases and J by 2 bases, with 19 bases between. Germline V CDR1 and CDR2: MNHEY, SVGEGT. The CDR3 DNA is TGTGCCAGCAGTCCGTACCAAATACAGGGCACTGGGGCCAACGTCCTGACTTTC. Amino acids: CASSPYQIQGTGANVLTF.

This clonotype was recorded a few times. This chain joins TRBV27 and TRBJ2-1; D not certain. Germline lookup yields CDR1 MNHEY and CDR2 SMNVEV (reference sequence). The CDR3 has 14 amino acids. V lost 5 bases and J 8 bases, leaving 16 bases between the germline ends. DNA of the CDR3: TGTGCCAGCAGTCCGAATCCCTATGTCGATGAGCAGTTCTTC. Its translation: CASSPNPYVDEQFF.

The sample holds a few counts of this clonotype. The chain combines TRBV7-2 with TRBJ2-1; 9 bases agree with TRBD1. This CDR3 contains 15 residues. Germline CDR1 and CDR2: SGHTA and FQGNSA. V was pared by 8 bases and J by 3 bases, with 8 bases of the junction left unmatched. CDR3 residues: CASPTGGHLYNEQFF. Written as DNA, the CDR3 is TGTGCCAGCCCTACAGGGGGCCATCTCTACAATGAGCAGTTCTTC.